A selection of T cell receptor beta chains follows, all from one sample in a study of blood T cells in healthy people across ages. TCRdb reprocessed the 5' RACE reads via MiXCR and lists one record per CDR3 protein. The repertoire consists of about 760,000 distinct CDR3 sequences, with about 56% occurring once and the leading ten covering roughly 25%. The sample taken for sequencing was blood. The receptors here all came from a man in his forties in good health. Both conserved end residues are part of each CDR3. The D gene is left open where the match is weak. Clone size is shown for a subset of rows, as once, few, many or a class of expanded clone.

D: TRBD1
size: .
J: TRBJ2-1
V: TRBV29-1
DNA: TGCAGCTCGGGACAGGGGGGGAATGAGCAGTTCTTC
CDR3: CSSGQGGNEQFF

D: .
size: .
J: TRBJ2-7
V: TRBV10-3
DNA: TGTGTCATCAGTGAGGGGGGTAGCGAGAGCTCCTACGAGCAGTACTTC
CDR3: CVISEGGSESSYEQYF

D: TRBD2
size: .
J: TRBJ2-3
V: TRBV11-3
DNA: TGTGCCAGCAGCTTAGTACCCAGCGGGGGGAGCACAGATACGCAGTATTTT
CDR3: CASSLVPSGGSTDTQYF

D: .
size: .
J: TRBJ2-1
V: TRBV7-6
DNA: TGTGCCAGCAGCCTAACCCAGCAAGGGAATGAGCAGTTCTTC
CDR3: CASSLTQQGNEQFF

D: TRBD2
size: .
J: TRBJ2-7
V: TRBV29-1
DNA: TGCAGCGTTGGGACAGATCGCGGGAGGAAGCAGTACTTC
CDR3: CSVGTDRGRKQYF

D: TRBD1
size: .
J: TRBJ2-3
V: TRBV2
DNA: TGTGCCAGCAGTGACAGGGACAGGAGAACAGATACGCAGTATTTT
CDR3: CASSDRDRRTDTQYF

D: .
size: .
J: TRBJ2-7
V: TRBV3-1
DNA: TGTGCCAGCAGCCAAGGGCTAGTCACCTACGAGCAGTACTTC
CDR3: CASSQGLVTYEQYF

D: .
size: .
J: TRBJ2-7
V: TRBV6-2/TRBV6-3
DNA: TGTGCCAGCAGGCGGGACAGCCTTTCCTACGAGCAGTACTTC
CDR3: CASRRDSLSYEQYF

D: TRBD1
size: .
J: TRBJ1-4
V: TRBV5-1
DNA: TGCGCCAGCAGCTTGGATGGGACAGCTAATGAAAAACTGTTTTTT
CDR3: CASSLDGTANEKLFF

D: .
size: .
J: TRBJ2-3
V: TRBV6-5
DNA: TGTGCCAGCAGTACCTTTGCTCAGAATACGCAGTATTTT
CDR3: CASSTFAQNTQYF

D: .
size: few
J: TRBJ1-2
V: TRBV12-3/TRBV12-4
DNA: TGTGCCAGCAGTAGGGTGTATGGCTACACCTTC
CDR3: CASSRVYGYTF

D: TRBD2
size: .
J: TRBJ2-7
V: TRBV7-8
DNA: TGTGCCAGCAGCTTAGTTTGGCAGCATAAGACTAGCGGGGGATACGAGCAGTACTTC
CDR3: CASSLVWQHKTSGGYEQYF

D: TRBD1
size: few
J: TRBJ1-2
V: TRBV12-3/TRBV12-4
DNA: TGTGCCAGCCGACGTCCCGGGACAGGGGGCGGTGGCTACACCTTC
CDR3: CASRRPGTGGGGYTF

D: .
size: .
J: TRBJ2-1
V: TRBV7-9
DNA: TGTGCCAGCAGCATTAGACGGACGGAGCAGTTCTTC
CDR3: CASSIRRTEQFF

D: TRBD1
size: few
J: TRBJ2-3
V: TRBV10-3
DNA: TGTGCCATCAGTGAGTCCGGACAGGGTAGCACAGATACGCAGTATTTT
CDR3: CAISESGQGSTDTQYF

D: .
size: .
J: TRBJ2-2
V: TRBV20-1
DNA: TGCAGTGCTAGGGCCCGGGGGGCGAGGACCGGGGAGCTGTTTTTT
CDR3: CSARARGARTGELFF

D: .
size: .
J: TRBJ2-5
V: TRBV6-4
DNA: TGTGCCAGCAGTGACTCTACTAGGGAGGAGACCCAGTACTTC
CDR3: CASSDSTREETQYF

D: TRBD1
size: many
J: TRBJ2-5
V: TRBV28
DNA: TGTGCCAGCAGTTCCAATCGCGGGACAGGGAACCAAAAATCACAAGAGACCCAGTACTTC
CDR3: CASSSNRGTGNQKSQETQYF

D: TRBD2
size: .
J: TRBJ2-1
V: TRBV7-9
DNA: TGTGCCAGCAGCTCCCTAAAAAGCGGGAGATCCTACAATGAGCAGTTCTTC
CDR3: CASSSLKSGRSYNEQFF

D: .
size: few
J: TRBJ1-2
V: TRBV14
DNA: TGTGCCAGCAGCCAAGACGAGGGGTATGATGGCTACACCTTC
CDR3: CASSQDEGYDGYTF

D: .
size: .
J: TRBJ1-2
V: TRBV14
DNA: TGTGCCAGCAGCCAAGATAGGTCACGCAGGGCCCTCGACCACTATGGCTACACCTTC
CDR3: CASSQDRSRRALDHYGYTF

D: .
size: once
J: TRBJ1-3
V: TRBV14
DNA: TGTGCCAGCAGCCCCCGGATGGGAAACACCATATATTTT
CDR3: CASSPRMGNTIYF

D: .
size: .
J: TRBJ2-5
V: TRBV7-7
DNA: TGTGCCAGCAGCTTACTAGGGGACGGGTTCCAAGAGACCCAGTACTTC
CDR3: CASSLLGDGFQETQYF

D: .
size: many
J: TRBJ2-5
V: TRBV9
DNA: TGTGCCAGCAGCGATTCCGGGGCTCACCAAGAGACCCAGTACTTC
CDR3: CASSDSGAHQETQYF

D: .
size: once
J: TRBJ2-3
V: TRBV12-3/TRBV12-4
DNA: TGTGCCAGCAAAACTAGTAATGCAGATACGCAGTATTTT
CDR3: CASKTSNADTQYF

D: .
size: .
J: TRBJ2-1
V: TRBV10-2
DNA: TGCGCCAGCAGTGGTGTAGTCGGGCCATATGAGCAGTTCTTC
CDR3: CASSGVVGPYEQFF

D: .
size: .
J: TRBJ2-2
V: TRBV20-1
DNA: TGCAGTGCTAGACCGGGGAGTCACACCGGGGAGCTGTTTTTT
CDR3: CSARPGSHTGELFF